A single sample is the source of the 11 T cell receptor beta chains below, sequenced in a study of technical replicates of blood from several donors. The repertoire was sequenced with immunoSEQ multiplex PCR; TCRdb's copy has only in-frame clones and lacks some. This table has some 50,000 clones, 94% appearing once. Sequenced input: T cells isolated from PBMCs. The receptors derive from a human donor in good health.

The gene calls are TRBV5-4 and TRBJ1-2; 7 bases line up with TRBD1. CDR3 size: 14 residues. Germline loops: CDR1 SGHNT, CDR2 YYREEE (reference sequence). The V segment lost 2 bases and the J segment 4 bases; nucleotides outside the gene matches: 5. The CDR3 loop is CASSFDGQAYGYTF. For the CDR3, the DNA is TGTGCCAGCAGCTTTGATGGACAGGCCTATGGCTACACCTTC.

The CDR3 loop reads CASSSREEQRPNEQFF. The CDR3 DNA follows: TGTGCCAGCAGCTCTAGGGAGGAGCAACGACCTAATGAGCAGTTCTTC. This chain joins TRBV11-2 and TRBJ2-1; D is possibly TRBD2 (6 bases). Trimming left V 4 bases short and J 7 bases short, with 20 bases between. CDR1 and CDR2 (germline): SGHAT, FQNNGV. This CDR3 has 16 residues.

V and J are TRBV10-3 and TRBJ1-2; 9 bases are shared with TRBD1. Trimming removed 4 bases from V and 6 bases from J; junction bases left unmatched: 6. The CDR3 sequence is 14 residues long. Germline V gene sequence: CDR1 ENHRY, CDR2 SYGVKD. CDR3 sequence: CAISGTGGENGYTF. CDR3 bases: TGTGCCATCAGTGGCACAGGGGGCGAAAATGGCTACACCTTC.

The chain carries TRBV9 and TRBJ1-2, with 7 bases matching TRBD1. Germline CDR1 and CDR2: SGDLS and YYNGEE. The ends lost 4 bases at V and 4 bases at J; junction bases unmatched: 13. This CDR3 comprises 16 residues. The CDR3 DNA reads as TGTGCCAGCAGCCTCTCTGCCCCAGGGGGAAGCTATGGCTACACCTTC. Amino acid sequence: CASSLSAPGGSYGYTF.

CDR3 amino acids: CASMRELTDTQYF. CDR3 DNA sequence: TGTGCCAGCATGCGCGAACTAACAGATACGCAGTATTTT. The chain carries TRBV11-2 and TRBJ2-3, with unresolved D. Germline assignment: CDR1 SGHAT and CDR2 FQNNGV. V was cut by 7 bases and J by 3 bases, with 11 bases left in between. There are 13 residues in the CDR3.

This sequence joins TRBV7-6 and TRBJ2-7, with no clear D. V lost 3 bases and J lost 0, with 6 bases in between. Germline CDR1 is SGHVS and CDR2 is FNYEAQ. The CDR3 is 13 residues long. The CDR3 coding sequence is TGTGCCAGCAGCTTTAGCAGCTCCTACGAGCAGTACTTC. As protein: CASSFSSSYEQYF.

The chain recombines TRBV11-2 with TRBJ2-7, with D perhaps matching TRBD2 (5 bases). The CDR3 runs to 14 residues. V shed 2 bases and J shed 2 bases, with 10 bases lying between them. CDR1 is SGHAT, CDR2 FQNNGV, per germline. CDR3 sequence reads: CASSLYRGAYEQYF. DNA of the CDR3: TGTGCCAGCAGCTTATACCGGGGAGCCTACGAGCAGTACTTC.

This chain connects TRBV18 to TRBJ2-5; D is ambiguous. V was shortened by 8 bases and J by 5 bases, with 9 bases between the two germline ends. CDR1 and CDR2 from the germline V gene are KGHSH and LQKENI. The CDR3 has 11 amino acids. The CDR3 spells CASTREETQYF. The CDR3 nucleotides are TGTGCCAGCACGCGAGAGGAGACCCAGTACTTC.

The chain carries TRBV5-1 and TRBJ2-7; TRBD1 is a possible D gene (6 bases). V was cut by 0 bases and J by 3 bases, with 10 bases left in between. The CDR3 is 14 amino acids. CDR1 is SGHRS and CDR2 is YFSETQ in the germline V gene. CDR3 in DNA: TGCGCCAGCAGCTTGGAAACAGGGTACTACGAGCAGTACTTC. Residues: CASSLETGYYEQYF. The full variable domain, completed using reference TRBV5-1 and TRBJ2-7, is KAGVTQTPRYLIKTRGQQVTLSCSPISGHRSVSWYQQTPGQGLQFLFEYFSETQRNKGNFPGRFSGRQFSNSRSEMNVSTLELGDSALYLCASSLETGYYEQYFGPGTRLTVT.

For the CDR3, the DNA is TGTGCCAGCAGCCACGATAGCCTAGCGGCTACCTACGAGCAGTACTTC. As protein: CASSHDSLAATYEQYF. V usage is TRBV7-2 and J usage is TRBJ2-7, with 7 nucleotides matching TRBD2. CDR1 is SGHTA, CDR2 FQGNSA, per germline. The length of the CDR3 is 16 residues. V shed 5 bases and J 2 bases; nucleotides not matched to a gene: 12.

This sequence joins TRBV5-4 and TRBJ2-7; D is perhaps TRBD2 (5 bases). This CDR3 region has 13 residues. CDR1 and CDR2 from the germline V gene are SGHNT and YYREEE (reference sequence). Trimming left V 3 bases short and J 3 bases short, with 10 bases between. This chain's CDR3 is CASSSGLSYEQYF. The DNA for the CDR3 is TGTGCCAGCAGCTCCGGACTCAGCTACGAGCAGTACTTC.